This T cell receptor (beta chain) was recorded in a study of blood T cell repertoires in COVID-19. Study-wide context: Sites in the United States, Italy and Spain provided acute and convalescent COVID-19 samples. Sources were T cells, B-cell-depleted T cells, or PBMCs; the material itself was cDNA or gDNA.

As originally analysed: Estimated nucleated cell counts came from reference gene primer amplification. The repertoire was sequenced with immunoSEQ multiplex PCR; TCRdb's copy has only in-frame clones and lacks some. The DNA gave D and trimming, while V, J and clone size come from that table. In the table there are under 200,000 clones, approximately 92% of which are singletons. This receptor was obtained from a man in his fifties with acute or convalescent COVID-19. Source material: peripheral blood.

CDR3 protein: CASSPPSLVANTGELFF. The CDR3 DNA is TGTGCCAGCTCACCACCGAGCCTGGTCGCGAACACCGGGGAGCTGTTTTTT. J is TRBJ2-2 and V is TRBV18; no firm D call. This CDR3 has 17 residues. V was clipped by 0 bases and J by 0 bases, with 11 bases between them. Germline V gives CDR1 KGHSH, CDR2 LQKENI.